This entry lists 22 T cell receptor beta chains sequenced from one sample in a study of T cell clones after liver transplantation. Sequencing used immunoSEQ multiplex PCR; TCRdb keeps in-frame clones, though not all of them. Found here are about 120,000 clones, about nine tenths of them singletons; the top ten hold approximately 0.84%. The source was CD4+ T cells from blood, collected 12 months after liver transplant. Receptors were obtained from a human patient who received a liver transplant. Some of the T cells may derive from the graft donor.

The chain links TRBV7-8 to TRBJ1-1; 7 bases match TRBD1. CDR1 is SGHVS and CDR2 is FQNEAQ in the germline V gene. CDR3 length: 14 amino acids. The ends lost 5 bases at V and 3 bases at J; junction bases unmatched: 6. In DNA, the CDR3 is TGTGCCAGCAGCCCCCGGGACAGTTACACTGAAGCTTTCTTT. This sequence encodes CASSPRDSYTEAFF. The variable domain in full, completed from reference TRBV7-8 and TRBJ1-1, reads GAGVSQSPRYKVAKRGQDVALRCDPISGHVSLFWYQQALGQGPEFLTYFQNEAQLDKSGLPSDRFFAERPEGSVSTLKIQRTQQEDSAVYLCASSPRDSYTEAFFGQGTRLTVV.

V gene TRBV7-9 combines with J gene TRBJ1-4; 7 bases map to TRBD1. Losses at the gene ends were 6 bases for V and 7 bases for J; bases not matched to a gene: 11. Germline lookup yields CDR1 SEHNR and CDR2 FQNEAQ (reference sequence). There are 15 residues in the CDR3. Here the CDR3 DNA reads TGTGCCAGCAGTGCCCAGGGGGGATTTTTTGAAAAACTGTTTTTT. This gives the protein CASSAQGGFFEKLFF. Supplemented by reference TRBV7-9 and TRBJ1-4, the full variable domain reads DTGVSQNPRHKITKRGQNVTFRCDPISEHNRLYWYRQTLGQGPEFLTYFQNEAQLEKSRLLSDRFSAERPKGSFSTLEIQRTEQGDSAMYLCASSAQGGFFEKLFFGSGTQLSVL.

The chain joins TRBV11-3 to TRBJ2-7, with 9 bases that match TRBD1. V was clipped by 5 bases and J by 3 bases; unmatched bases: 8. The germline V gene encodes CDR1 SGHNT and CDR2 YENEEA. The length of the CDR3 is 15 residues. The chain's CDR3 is CASSATGTGLYEQYF. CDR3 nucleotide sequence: TGTGCCAGCAGCGCGACCGGGACAGGGCTCTACGAGCAGTACTTC.

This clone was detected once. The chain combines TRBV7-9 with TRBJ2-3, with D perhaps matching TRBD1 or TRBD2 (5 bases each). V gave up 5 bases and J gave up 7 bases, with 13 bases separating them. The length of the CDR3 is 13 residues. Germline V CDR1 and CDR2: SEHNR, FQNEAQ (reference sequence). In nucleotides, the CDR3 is TGTGCCAGCAGCGAAGGGACGATCAATACGCAGTATTTT. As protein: CASSEGTINTQYF.

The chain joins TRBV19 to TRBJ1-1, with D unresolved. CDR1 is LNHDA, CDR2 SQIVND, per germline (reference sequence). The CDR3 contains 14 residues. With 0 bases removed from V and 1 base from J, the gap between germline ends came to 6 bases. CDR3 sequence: CASSIDRTNTEAFF. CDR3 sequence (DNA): TGTGCCAGTAGTATAGACCGGACGAACACTGAAGCTTTCTTT. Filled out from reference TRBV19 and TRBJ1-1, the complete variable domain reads DGGITQSPKYLFRKEGQNVTLSCEQNLNHDAMYWYRQDPGQGLRLIYYSQIVNDFQKGDIAEGYSVSREKKESFPLTVTSAQKNPTAFYLCASSIDRTNTEAFFGQGTRLTVV.

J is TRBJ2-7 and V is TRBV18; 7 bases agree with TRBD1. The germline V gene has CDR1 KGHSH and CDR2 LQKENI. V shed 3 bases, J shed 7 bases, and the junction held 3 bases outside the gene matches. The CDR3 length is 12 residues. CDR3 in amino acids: CASSPTGNEQYF. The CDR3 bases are TGTGCCAGCTCACCGACAGGGAATGAGCAGTACTTC.

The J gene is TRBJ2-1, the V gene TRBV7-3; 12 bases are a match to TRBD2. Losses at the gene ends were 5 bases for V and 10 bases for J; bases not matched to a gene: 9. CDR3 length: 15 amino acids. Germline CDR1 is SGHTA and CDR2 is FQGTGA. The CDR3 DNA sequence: TGTGCCAGCAGCCCCACGCTACTAGCGGGAGGCGAGCAGTTCTTC. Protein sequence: CASSPTLLAGGEQFF.

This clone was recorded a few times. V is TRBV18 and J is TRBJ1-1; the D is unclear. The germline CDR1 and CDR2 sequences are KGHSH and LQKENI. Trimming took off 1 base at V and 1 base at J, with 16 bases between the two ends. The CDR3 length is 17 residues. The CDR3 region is CASSPLPANSPNTEAFF. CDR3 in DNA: TGTGCCAGCTCACCACTCCCGGCGAATAGTCCGAACACTGAAGCTTTCTTT.

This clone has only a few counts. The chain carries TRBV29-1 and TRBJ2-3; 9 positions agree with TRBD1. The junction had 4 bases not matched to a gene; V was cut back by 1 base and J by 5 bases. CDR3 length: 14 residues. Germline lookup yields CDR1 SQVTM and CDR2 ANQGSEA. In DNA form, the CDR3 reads TGCAGCGTTGAAGGGGACAGGGACGGAGATACGCAGTATTTT. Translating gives CSVEGDRDGDTQYF.

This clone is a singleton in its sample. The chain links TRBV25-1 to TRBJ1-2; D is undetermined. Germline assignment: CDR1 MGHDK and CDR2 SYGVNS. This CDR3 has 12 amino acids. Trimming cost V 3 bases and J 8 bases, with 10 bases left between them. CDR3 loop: CASSDVVEGYTF. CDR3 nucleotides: TGTGCCAGCAGTGACGTCGTCGAGGGCTACACCTTC.

Written as DNA, the CDR3 is TGCAGCGTTGAAGATCTTCGGGAGGTCTTCCGCGATGAGCAGTTCTTC. It is translated as CSVEDLREVFRDEQFF. The chain employs TRBV29-1 and TRBJ2-1; 7 nucleotides match TRBD2. J lost 8 bases, V lost 0 bases, and 13 bases had no gene match. Germline loops: CDR1 SQVTM, CDR2 ANQGSEA. This CDR3 is 16 amino acids long.

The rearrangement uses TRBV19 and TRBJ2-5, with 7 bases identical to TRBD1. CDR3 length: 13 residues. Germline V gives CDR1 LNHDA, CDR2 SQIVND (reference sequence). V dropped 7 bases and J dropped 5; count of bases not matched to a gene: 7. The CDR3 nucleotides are TGTGCCAGTACCATGACAGGGATGGAGACCCAGTACTTC. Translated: CASTMTGMETQYF.

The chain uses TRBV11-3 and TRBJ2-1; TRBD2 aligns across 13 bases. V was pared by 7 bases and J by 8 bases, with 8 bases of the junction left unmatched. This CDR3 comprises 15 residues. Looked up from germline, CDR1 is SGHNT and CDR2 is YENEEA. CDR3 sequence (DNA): TGTGCCAGCACGAGGACTAGCGGGAGTACCGATGAGCAGTTCTTC. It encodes CASTRTSGSTDEQFF.

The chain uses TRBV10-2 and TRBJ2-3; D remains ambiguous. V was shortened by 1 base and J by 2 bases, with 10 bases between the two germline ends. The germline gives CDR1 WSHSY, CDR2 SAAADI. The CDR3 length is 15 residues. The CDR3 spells CASSEFRRDTDTQYF. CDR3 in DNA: TGCGCCAGCAGTGAGTTTAGGAGAGACACAGATACGCAGTATTTT.

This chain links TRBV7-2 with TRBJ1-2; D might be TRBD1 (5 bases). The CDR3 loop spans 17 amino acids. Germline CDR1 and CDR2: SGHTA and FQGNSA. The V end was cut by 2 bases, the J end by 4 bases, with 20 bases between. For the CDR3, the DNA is TGTGCCAGCAGCTTACAGGGAGCAGTGGGGGTGGTCTATGGCTACACCTTC. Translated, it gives CASSLQGAVGVVYGYTF. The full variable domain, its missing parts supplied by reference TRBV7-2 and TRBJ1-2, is GAGVSQSPSNKVTEKGKDVELRCDPISGHTALYWYRQSLGQGLEFLIYFQGNSAPDKSGLPSDRFSAERTGGSVSTLTIQRTQQEDSAVYLCASSLQGAVGVVYGYTFGSGTRLTVV.

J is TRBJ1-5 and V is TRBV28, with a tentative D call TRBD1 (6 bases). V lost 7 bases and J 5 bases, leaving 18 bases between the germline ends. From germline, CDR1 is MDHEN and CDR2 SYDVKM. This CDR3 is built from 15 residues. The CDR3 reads CASTTPDRAYQPQHF. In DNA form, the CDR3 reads TGTGCCAGCACCACCCCGGACAGAGCGTATCAGCCCCAGCATTTT.

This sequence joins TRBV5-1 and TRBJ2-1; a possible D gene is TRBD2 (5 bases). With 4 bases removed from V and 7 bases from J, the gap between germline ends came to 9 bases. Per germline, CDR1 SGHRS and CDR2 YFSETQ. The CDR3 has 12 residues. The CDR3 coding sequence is TGCGCCAGCAGCGCCCCGGGGAATGAGCAGTTCTTC. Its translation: CASSAPGNEQFF. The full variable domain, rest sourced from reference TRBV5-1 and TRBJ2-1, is KAGVTQTPRYLIKTRGQQVTLSCSPISGHRSVSWYQQTPGQGLQFLFEYFSETQRNKGNFPGRFSGRQFSNSRSEMNVSTLELGDSALYLCASSAPGNEQFFGPGTRLTVL.

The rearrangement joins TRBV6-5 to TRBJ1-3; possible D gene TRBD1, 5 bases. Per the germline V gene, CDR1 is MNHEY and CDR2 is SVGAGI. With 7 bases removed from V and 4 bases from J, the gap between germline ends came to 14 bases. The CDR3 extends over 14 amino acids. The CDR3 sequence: CASTETGAGNTIYF. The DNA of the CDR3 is TGTGCCAGCACCGAGACCGGGGCAGGAAACACCATATATTTT.

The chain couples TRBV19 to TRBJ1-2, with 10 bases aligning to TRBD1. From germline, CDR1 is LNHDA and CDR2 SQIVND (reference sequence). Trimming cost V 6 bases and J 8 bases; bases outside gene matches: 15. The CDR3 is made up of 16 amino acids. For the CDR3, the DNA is TGTGCCAGTAGCAGCCAAGACAGGGGGCTTCTGGAGGGCTACACCTTC. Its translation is CASSSQDRGLLEGYTF.

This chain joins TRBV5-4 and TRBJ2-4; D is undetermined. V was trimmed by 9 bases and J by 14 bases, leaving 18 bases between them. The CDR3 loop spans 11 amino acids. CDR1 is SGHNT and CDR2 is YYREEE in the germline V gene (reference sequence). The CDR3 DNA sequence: TGTGCCAACCCGAACTCCGTTACGGAGTACTTC. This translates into CANPNSVTEYF.

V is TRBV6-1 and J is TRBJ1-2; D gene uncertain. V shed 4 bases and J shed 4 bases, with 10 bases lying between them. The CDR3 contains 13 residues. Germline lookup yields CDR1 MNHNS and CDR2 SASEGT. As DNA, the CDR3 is TGTGCCAGCAGTGTGCGGCAGCCCTATGGCTACACCTTC. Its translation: CASSVRQPYGYTF.

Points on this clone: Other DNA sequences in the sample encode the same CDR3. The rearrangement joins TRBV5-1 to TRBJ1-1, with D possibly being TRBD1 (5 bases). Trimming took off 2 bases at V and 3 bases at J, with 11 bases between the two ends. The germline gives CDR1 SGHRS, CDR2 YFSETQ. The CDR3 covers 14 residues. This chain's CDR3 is CASSLLGADTEAFF. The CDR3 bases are TGCGCCAGCAGCTTATTAGGGGCGGACACTGAAGCTTTCTTT.